The clone carrying this TCR beta chain was seen a few times. The data were taken from a study of blood T cell repertoires in COVID-19. Study background: The analysed material was cDNA or gDNA that came from T cells, B-cell-depleted T cells, or PBMCs.

Original handling: Reference gene primer amplification in the assay estimated nucleated cell counts. TCRdb's copy holds only in-frame clones and misses some; the assay was immunoSEQ multiplex PCR. D and trimming were read from the DNA, whereas the V and J calls and clone size are those reported in that table. The sample shows 400,000 to 550,000 clones, around 89% of them seen only once. The origin of this receptor is a woman aged 30 to 39 with acute or convalescent COVID-19. Sequences were obtained from peripheral blood.

For the CDR3, the DNA is TGTGCCAGCAGCCAAGACGCGGGGCTGGAGGAAAAACTGTTTTTT. It yields the protein CASSQDAGLEEKLFF. The chain carries TRBV4-2 and TRBJ1-4, with a possible D match to TRBD1 (5 bases). Trimming pared 0 bases from V and 8 bases from J, leaving 13 bases between. CDR1 and CDR2 from the germline V gene are LGHNA and YNFKEQ. The CDR3 covers 15 residues.